This T cell receptor beta chain was recovered during a study of CD8 T cells in ankylosing spondylitis. Scientists made TCR beta libraries using quantitative 5'-RACE with molecular barcodes. TCRdb analysed the 5' RACE reads with MiXCR anew, one entry per CDR3 protein. In the table there are fewer than 400,000 distinct CDR3 sequences, 20% to 25% of which are singletons. Of note for this clonotype: The target antigen is unknown.

General study findings and limits: From matched ankylosing spondylitis synovial fluid, disease-linked clones were reportedly recovered at significantly enriched levels. Fewer than ten highly homologous variants made up a TCR beta motif, and this motif appeared characteristic of ankylosing spondylitis blood.

V dropped 5 bases and J dropped 3; count of bases not matched to a gene: 4. The CDR3 is made up of 16 amino acids. CDR1 SGHNT and CDR2 YENEEA come from the germline V gene. What was sequenced was blood, either unsorted or a sorted T cell fraction (not recorded which). The V call is TRBV11-3, the J call TRBJ2-1; the match to TRBD2 covers 13 bases. The receptor was derived from a male donor with ankylosing spondylitis. The CDR3 coding sequence is TGTGCCAGCAGCCAAGGGACTAGCGGGATCTACAATGAGCAGTTCTTC. Its protein product is CASSQGTSGIYNEQFF.